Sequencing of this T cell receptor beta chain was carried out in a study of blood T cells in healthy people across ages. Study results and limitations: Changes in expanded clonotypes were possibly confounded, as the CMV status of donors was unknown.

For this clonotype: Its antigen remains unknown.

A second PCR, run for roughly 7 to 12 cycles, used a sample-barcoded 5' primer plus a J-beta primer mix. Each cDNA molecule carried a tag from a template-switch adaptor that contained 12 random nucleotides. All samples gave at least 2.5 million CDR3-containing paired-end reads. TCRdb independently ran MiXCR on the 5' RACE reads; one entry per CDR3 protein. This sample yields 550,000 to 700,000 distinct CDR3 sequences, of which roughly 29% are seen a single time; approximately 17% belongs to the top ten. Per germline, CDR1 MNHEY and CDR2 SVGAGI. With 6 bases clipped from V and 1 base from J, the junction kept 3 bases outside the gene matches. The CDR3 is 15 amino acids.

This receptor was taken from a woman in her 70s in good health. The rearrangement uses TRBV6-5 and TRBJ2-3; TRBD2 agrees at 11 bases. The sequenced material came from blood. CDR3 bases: TGTGCCAGCAGGGCGGGACTAGCGGGCACAGATACGCAGTATTTT. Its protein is CASRAGLAGTDTQYF.